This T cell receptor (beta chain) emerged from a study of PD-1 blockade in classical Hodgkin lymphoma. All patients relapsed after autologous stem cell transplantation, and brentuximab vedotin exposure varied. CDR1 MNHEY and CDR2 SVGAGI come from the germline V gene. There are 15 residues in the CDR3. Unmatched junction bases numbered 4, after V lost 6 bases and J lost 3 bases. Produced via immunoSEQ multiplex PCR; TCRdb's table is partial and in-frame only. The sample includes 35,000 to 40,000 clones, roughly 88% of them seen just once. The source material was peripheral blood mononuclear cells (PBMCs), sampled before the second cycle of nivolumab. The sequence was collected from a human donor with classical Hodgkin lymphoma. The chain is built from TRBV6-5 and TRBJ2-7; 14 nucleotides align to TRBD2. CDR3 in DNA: TGTGCCAGCAGAGGACTAGCGGGAGGCCTCTACGAGCAGTACTTC. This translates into CASRGLAGGLYEQYF.